The clone carrying this TCR beta chain was detected ten times or more. The antigen is unknown. In building TCR beta libraries, iRepertoire HTBI primers were used together with Arm-PCR of CDR3 regions. MiXCR, applied by TCRdb to the multiplex PCR reads, yields one record per CDR3 protein. The table has 400,000 to 500,000 distinct CDR3 sequences, 13% to 15% seen once. This sample is part of a study of regulatory T cells in long-lasting Graves disease. Regarding the study as a whole: Peripheral blood, not thyroid tissue, was the sole material studied.

Time point specified: newly diagnosed GD, antithyroid drugs for less than 3 months. Making the TCR library involved RNA that had been extracted from PBMCs. CDR1 MDHEN and CDR2 SYDVKM come from the germline V gene. Trimming took 6 bases from V and 0 from J; bases not matched to a gene: 5. This CDR3 comprises 16 residues. Separately, the same data were catalogued under a study of T cells in Graves' hyperthyroidism and ophthalmopathy. That source adds: Blood held most thyroid clonotypes expanded above 0.001 frequency. Separation of ophthalmopathy from stable hyperthyroidism was achieved by a 13 V-J model.

This chain joins TRBV28 and TRBJ2-3; 11 bases are a match to TRBD2. The sequence came from a woman in her 50s with Graves disease. The sequenced sample was peripheral blood mononuclear cells (PBMCs), obtained at new diagnosis, from a patient treated with antithyroid drugs. In nucleotides, the CDR3 is TGTGCCAGCAGCTTCCTAGCGGGAGGAAGCACAGATACGCAGTATTTT. Protein product: CASSFLAGGSTDTQYF.